The T cell receptor (beta chain) described here comes from a study of response to subunit inactivated influenza vaccine. Study conclusions and caveats: Every seasonal influenza vaccination brings in few new T cells, the authors suggested.

This clonotype was observed at least ten times. Its antigen is unknown. MiXCR, run by TCRdb on the RT-PCR reads, gives a single entry per CDR3 protein. In the table there are about 500,000 distinct CDR3 sequences, 6% to 9% of which are singletons. CDR3 length: 16 residues. Germline V CDR1 and CDR2: SGHTA, FQGTGA. Trimming removed 1 base at V and 6 bases at J, with 15 bases between. This clonotype was sampled from a man aged 45 to 70 who received an inactivated influenza vaccine. The rearrangement uses TRBV7-3 and TRBJ2-2, with unresolved D. Material: PBMCs from blood, obtained 23 months after vaccination. The CDR3 spells CASSLNGNRRSGELFF. In DNA, the CDR3 is TGTGCCAGCAGCTTAAATGGGAATCGACGGTCCGGGGAGCTGTTTTTT. The full variable domain, rest sourced from reference TRBV7-3 and TRBJ2-2, is GAGVSQTPSNKVTEKGKYVELRCDPISGHTALYWYRQSLGQGPEFLIYFQGTGAADDSGLPNDRFFAVRPEGSVSTLKIQRTERGDSAVYLCASSLNGNRRSGELFFGEGSRLTVL.